This T cell receptor (beta chain) appears in the sequencing data of a study of T cells in Graves' hyperthyroidism and ophthalmopathy. Template material for amplifying TCR beta CDR3 regions consisted of RNA transcripts. RT-PCR in the first round (using the HTBI primer set) targeted the TCR CDR3. TCRdb reprocessed the multiplex PCR reads via MiXCR and lists one record per CDR3 protein. The table has about 290,000 distinct CDR3 sequences, around 15% seen once. Germline-derived CDR1 and CDR2 are MNHEY and SVGEGT. The CDR3 spans 12 residues. Trimming left V 6 bases short and J 7 bases short, with 9 bases between.

The chain combines TRBV6-2 or TRBV6-3 with TRBJ2-2, with a possible D match to TRBD2 (5 bases). Sequencing used blood. The receptor was derived from a woman in her thirties or forties with Graves' hyperthyroidism. DNA for the CDR3: TGTGCCAGCAGACCCCGGGGCGGGGAGCTGTTTTTT. Translating gives CASRPRGGELFF.